This entry lists 22 T cell receptor beta chains sequenced from one sample in a study of T cell repertoires in cytomegalovirus infection. One entry per CDR3 protein results from TCRdb running MiXCR on the reads. The sample has hundreds of thousands of distinct CDR3 sequences; 20% to 25% are singletons. Sequences were obtained from CD8+ T cells from PBMCs. All receptors come from a human donor in good health (CMV status not recorded). Some clones in this sample may be carry-over from other donors' samples.

The V gene is TRBV14, the J gene TRBJ2-1, with D perhaps matching TRBD2 (6 bases). The CDR3 runs 15 residues. V was clipped by 7 bases and J by 0 bases, with 13 bases between them. Germline V gene lookup returns CDR1 SGHDN and CDR2 FVKESK. The DNA for the CDR3 is TGTGCCAGCACCCTATCCGGGAGCTCCTACAATGAGCAGTTCTTC. It specifies CASTLSGSSYNEQFF.

With respect to this clonotype: A clone one base away is much larger, so this may be a read error. The chain uses TRBV6-2 or TRBV6-3 and TRBJ1-6; weak D call: TRBD1 (6 bases). The germline CDR1 and CDR2 sequences are MNHEY and SVGEGT. Deletions cut 4 bases from V and 3 bases from J, with 13 bases between. The CDR3 runs 16 residues. In DNA form, the CDR3 reads TGTGCCAGCAGTTTCCTGGGACAAGACTATAATTCACCCCTCCACTTT. Residues: CASSFLGQDYNSPLHF.

In this sample, this clonotype turned up a few times. This chain connects TRBV7-9 to TRBJ2-7, with a tentative D call TRBD2 (5 bases). The CDR3 contains 15 residues. The V gene lost 3 bases and the J gene lost 1 base, with 13 bases spanning the gap. In germline, CDR1 is SEHNR, CDR2 FQNEAQ (reference sequence). The CDR3 DNA reads TGTGCCAGCAGCTTCGGTTCCGGGGATTCCTACGAGCAGTACGTC. This codes for CASSFGSGDSYEQYV.

The sample holds many counts of this clonotype. V is TRBV6-2 or TRBV6-3 and J is TRBJ2-1, with 10 positions matching TRBD2. The CDR3 is made up of 16 amino acids. Germline loops: CDR1 MNHEY, CDR2 SVGEGT. Germline trimming cut 2 bases from V and 6 bases from J; bases unmatched to any gene: 7. DNA for the CDR3: TGTGCCAGCAGTTACGATAGCGGGGGGCAACGCAATGAGCAGTTCTTC. The encoded protein is CASSYDSGGQRNEQFF.

V gene TRBV14 combines with J gene TRBJ2-2; the D is unclear. Between the trimmed V and J ends, which lost 3 bases and 6 bases, there was a span of 5 bases. Germline V gene lookup returns CDR1 SGHDN and CDR2 FVKESK. This CDR3 has 12 residues. The CDR3 region has the DNA TGTGCCAGCAGCCATGGTTCCGGGGAGCTGTTTTTT. Translating it yields CASSHGSGELFF.

This clonotype was detected ten times or more. The CDR3 nucleotides read TGTGCCAGCAGTTACCCGCTGGGGAAGACGAGGTCCCAAAGGTCAGAAGCTTTCTTT. This sequence encodes CASSYPLGKTRSQRSEAFF. The chain uses TRBV6-2 or TRBV6-3 and TRBJ1-1; D is unclear. There are 19 residues in the CDR3. V lost 2 bases, J lost 8 bases, and 30 bases lay in between. Germline V gene sequence: CDR1 MNHEY, CDR2 SVGEGT.

The chain carries TRBV27 and TRBJ1-5, with D tentatively TRBD1 (5 bases). With 5 bases removed from V and 0 bases from J, the gap between germline ends came to 14 bases. Germline V gene data show CDR1 as MNHEY and CDR2 as SMNVEV (reference sequence). The CDR3 length is 16 residues. CDR3 region: CASSIHGGPSNQPQHF. CDR3 DNA sequence: TGTGCCAGCAGTATCCATGGGGGACCTAGCAATCAGCCCCAGCATTTT.

The chain recombines TRBV19 with TRBJ1-5; unclear D gene. Germline CDR1 and CDR2: LNHDA and SQIVND (reference sequence). The CDR3 spans 13 residues. V dropped 3 bases and J dropped 7 bases, with 10 bases sitting between them. The CDR3 reads CASSILIGQPQHF. For the CDR3, the DNA is TGTGCCAGTAGTATCCTGATTGGGCAGCCCCAGCATTTT.

Points on this clonotype: In this CDR3 the conserved last residue, phenylalanine or tryptophan, is missing, so a read error is likely. V gene TRBV2 combines with J gene TRBJ2-1; D not certain. Looked up from germline, CDR1 is SNHLY and CDR2 is FYNNEI. Trimming took off 5 bases at V and 2 bases at J, with 10 bases between the two ends. This CDR3 has 14 residues. The CDR3 is CASSPLVTYNEQFY. CDR3 nucleotides: TGTGCCAGCAGTCCGTTAGTTACCTACAATGAGCAGTTCTAC.

The rearrangement uses TRBV6-6 and TRBJ2-7; 11 nucleotides agree with TRBD2. The CDR3 sequence is 16 residues long. Losses at the gene ends were 1 base for V and 5 bases for J; bases not matched to a gene: 7. From germline, CDR1 is MNHNY and CDR2 SVGAGI (reference sequence). CDR3 sequence reads: CASSYLSSGGPNEQYV. The DNA of the CDR3 is TGTGCCAGCAGTTACTTGTCTAGCGGGGGGCCCAACGAGCAGTACGTC.

The chain recombines TRBV20-1 with TRBJ1-1, with D possibly matching TRBD1 (5 bases). V lost 3 bases, J lost 6 bases, and 17 bases lay in between. Germline CDR1 and CDR2: DFQATT and SNEGSKA (reference sequence). This CDR3 is built from 14 residues. The CDR3 DNA sequence: TGCAGTGCTAGCCCGGGGGGTCCTGAACCTGAAGCTTTCTTT. Amino acid sequence: CSASPGGPEPEAFF.

This clonotype was counted a few times. For the CDR3, the DNA is TGTGCCAGCAGTTTTAACAGACGTCACACAGATACGCAGTATTTT. Amino acids: CASSFNRRHTDTQYF. V gene TRBV27 combines with J gene TRBJ2-3; D gene ambiguous. The ends were cut back, 3 bases at V and 2 bases at J, with 12 bases in the middle. The length of the CDR3 is 15 residues. Germline CDR1 MNHEY, CDR2 SMNVEV (reference sequence).

The table lists this clonotype with a few counts. This rearrangement joins TRBV20-1 to TRBJ1-1; 8 bases agree with TRBD1. The CDR3 length is 12 residues. CDR1 is DFQATT and CDR2 is SNEGSKA in the germline V gene (reference sequence). V lost 7 bases and J lost 3; bases outside the gene matches: 4. Written as DNA, the CDR3 is TGCAGTGTCCCGACAGGGGACACTGAAGCTTTCTTT. Amino acids: CSVPTGDTEAFF.

This clonotype turned up a few times. This chain joins TRBV7-9 and TRBJ2-5, with 13 bases identical to TRBD2. This CDR3 has 18 residues. From germline, CDR1 is SEHNR and CDR2 FQNEAQ (reference sequence). Unmatched junction bases numbered 7, after V lost 0 bases and J lost 3 bases. In DNA, the CDR3 is TGTGCCAGCAGCTTAGCATATCGGACTAGCGGGAGTGAAGAGACCCAGTACTTC. It specifies CASSLAYRTSGSEETQYF.

In its sample, this clonotype was seen many times. V and J are TRBV28 and TRBJ2-3; no clear D gene. Germline CDR1 and CDR2: MDHEN and SYDVKM. Trimming cost V 6 bases and J 0 bases, with 13 bases left between them. The CDR3 extends over 15 amino acids. CDR3 DNA sequence: TGTGCCAGCAGCCCCGGCAGATCTAGCACAGATACGCAGTATTTT. Its translation: CASSPGRSSTDTQYF.

Comments on this clonotype: A read error may be the cause here, since a much bigger clone is one base away. V is TRBV7-2 and J is TRBJ2-1; the match to TRBD2 covers 9 bases. Germline CDR1 reads SGHTA; CDR2 reads FQGNSA. The CDR3 length is 14 residues. V was pared by 6 bases and J by 7 bases, with 7 bases of the junction left unmatched. The DNA of the CDR3 is TGTGCCAGCAGTCCCATCGGACTAGCGAATGAGCAGTTCTTC. The encoded protein is CASSPIGLANEQFF.

The CDR3 region is CSAGRSSYEQYF. DNA for the CDR3: TGCAGTGCTGGTAGAAGTTCCTACGAGCAGTACTTC. The chain has TRBV20-1 and TRBJ2-7; no definite D call. The germline V and J ends were trimmed by 5 bases and 1 base, with 9 bases remaining between them. This CDR3 has 12 residues. CDR1 is DFQATT, CDR2 SNEGSKA, per germline (reference sequence).

This clonotype was counted many times. The V gene is TRBV12-3 or TRBV12-4, the J gene TRBJ1-2; 11 bases are a match to TRBD1. V gave up 5 bases and J gave up 4 bases; unmatched junction bases: 6. This CDR3 is 15 amino acids long. In nucleotides, the CDR3 is TGTGCCAGCAGTCCAGGACAGGGGGCTGTCTATGGCTACACCTTC. It translates to CASSPGQGAVYGYTF.

This clonotype was seen only a few times. V gene TRBV29-1 combines with J gene TRBJ2-3; D not certain. CDR1 and CDR2 (germline): SQVTM, ANQGSEA. The CDR3 extends over 10 amino acids. V was cut by 5 bases and J by 8 bases, with 8 bases left in between. For the CDR3, the DNA is TGCAGCGTTACCGTGGGTACGCAGTATTTT. Residues: CSVTVGTQYF.

This clonotype has ten or more counts. The chain links TRBV7-2 to TRBJ2-3; possible D gene TRBD2, 5 bases. CDR3 length: 17 residues. V gave up 2 bases and J gave up 2 bases, with 17 bases separating them. Germline V gene data show CDR1 as SGHTA and CDR2 as FQGNSA. The chain's CDR3 is CASSLRILAPTTDTQYF. Written as DNA, the CDR3 is TGTGCCAGCAGCTTAAGAATTCTAGCCCCAACCACAGATACGCAGTATTTT.

The table lists this clonotype with many counts. The V call is TRBV12-3 or TRBV12-4, the J call TRBJ2-7; D is perhaps TRBD2 (5 bases). The CDR3 has 15 amino acids. The germline V and J ends were trimmed by 2 bases and 2 bases, with 13 bases remaining between them. The DNA of the CDR3 is TGTGCCAGCAGTTTAAGAGGGCGCCTAACCTACGAGCAGTACTTC. Residues: CASSLRGRLTYEQYF.

Note on this clonotype: This may be a read error: a much more frequent sequence differs by one nucleotide. The rearrangement uses TRBV7-2 and TRBJ2-3; 9 nucleotides line up with TRBD1. Germline CDR1 SGHTA, CDR2 FQGNSA. The ends lost 1 base at V and 3 bases at J; junction bases unmatched: 2. The CDR3 is made up of 15 amino acids. The CDR3 nucleotides read TGTACCAGCAGCTTAGTAGGACAGGGGACAGATACGCAGTATTTT. This gives the protein CTSSLVGQGTDTQYF.